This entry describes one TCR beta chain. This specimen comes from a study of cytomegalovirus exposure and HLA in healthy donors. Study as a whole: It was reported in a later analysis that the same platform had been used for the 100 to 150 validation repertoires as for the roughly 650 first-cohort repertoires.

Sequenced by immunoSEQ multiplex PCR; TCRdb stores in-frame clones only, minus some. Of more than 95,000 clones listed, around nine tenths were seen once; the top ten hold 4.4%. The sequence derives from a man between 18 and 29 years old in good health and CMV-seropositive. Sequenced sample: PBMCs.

DNA for the CDR3: TGTGCCAGCAGCCTTCAAACAGGGTCCTACGAGCAGTACTTC. It codes for CASSLQTGSYEQYF. This chain joins TRBV7-9 and TRBJ2-7; tentatively, D is TRBD1 (6 bases). The germline V and J ends were trimmed by 5 bases and 1 base, with 12 bases remaining between them. Germline V CDR1 and CDR2: SEHNR, FQNEAQ (reference sequence). This CDR3 comprises 14 residues.